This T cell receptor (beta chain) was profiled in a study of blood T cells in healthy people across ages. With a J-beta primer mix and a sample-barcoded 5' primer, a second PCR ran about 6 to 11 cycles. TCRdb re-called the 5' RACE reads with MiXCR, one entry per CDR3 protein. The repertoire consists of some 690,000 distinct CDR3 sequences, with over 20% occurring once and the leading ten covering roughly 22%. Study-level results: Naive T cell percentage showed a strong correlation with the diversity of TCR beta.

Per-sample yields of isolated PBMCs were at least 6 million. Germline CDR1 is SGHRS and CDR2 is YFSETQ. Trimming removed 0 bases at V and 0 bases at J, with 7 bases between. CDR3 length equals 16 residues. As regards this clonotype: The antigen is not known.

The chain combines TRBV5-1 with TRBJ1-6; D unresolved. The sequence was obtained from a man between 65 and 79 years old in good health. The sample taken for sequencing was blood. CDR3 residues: CASSLDFDSYNSPLHF. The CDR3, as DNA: TGCGCCAGCAGCTTGGACTTTGACTCCTATAATTCACCCCTCCACTTT.